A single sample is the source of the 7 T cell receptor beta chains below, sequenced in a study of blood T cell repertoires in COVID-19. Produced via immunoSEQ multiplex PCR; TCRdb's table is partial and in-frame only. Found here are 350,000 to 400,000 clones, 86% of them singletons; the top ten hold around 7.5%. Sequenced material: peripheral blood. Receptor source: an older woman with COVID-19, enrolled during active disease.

The CDR3 nucleotides are TGTGCCAGTAGTACCCTCGACAGGGACTATGGCTACACCTTC. It is translated as CASSTLDRDYGYTF. The V call is TRBV19, the J call TRBJ1-2, with TRBD1 matching 7 bases. V gave up 4 bases and J gave up 3 bases; unmatched junction bases: 5. Germline loops: CDR1 LNHDA, CDR2 SQIVND (reference sequence). The CDR3 consists of 14 residues.

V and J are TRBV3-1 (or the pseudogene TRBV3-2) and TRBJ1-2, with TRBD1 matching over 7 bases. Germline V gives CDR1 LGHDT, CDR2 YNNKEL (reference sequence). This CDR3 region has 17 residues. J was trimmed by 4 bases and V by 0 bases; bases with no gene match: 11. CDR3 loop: CASSQDGGTGAVYGYTF. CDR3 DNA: TGTGCCAGCAGCCAAGACGGTGGAACAGGGGCGGTCTATGGCTACACCTTC.

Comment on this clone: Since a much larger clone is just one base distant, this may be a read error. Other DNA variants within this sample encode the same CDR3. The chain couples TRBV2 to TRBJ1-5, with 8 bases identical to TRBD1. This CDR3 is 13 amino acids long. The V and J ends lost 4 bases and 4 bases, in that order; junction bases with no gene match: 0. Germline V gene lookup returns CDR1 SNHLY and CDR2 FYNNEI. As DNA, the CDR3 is TGTGCCAGCAGTGGGACAGGGAATCAGCCCCAGCATTTT. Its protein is CASSGTGNQPQHF.

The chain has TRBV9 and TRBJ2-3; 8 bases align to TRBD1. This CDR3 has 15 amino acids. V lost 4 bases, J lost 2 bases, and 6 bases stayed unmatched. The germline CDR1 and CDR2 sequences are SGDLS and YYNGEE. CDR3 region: CASSLRTGNTDTQYF. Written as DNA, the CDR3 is TGTGCCAGCAGCTTGAGGACAGGGAACACAGATACGCAGTATTTT.

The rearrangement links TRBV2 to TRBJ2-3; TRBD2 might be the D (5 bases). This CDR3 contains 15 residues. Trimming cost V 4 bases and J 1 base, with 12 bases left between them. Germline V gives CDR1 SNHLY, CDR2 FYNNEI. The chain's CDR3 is CASSGSLARTDTQYF. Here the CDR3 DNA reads TGTGCCAGCAGTGGTTCGCTAGCCCGCACAGATACGCAGTATTTT. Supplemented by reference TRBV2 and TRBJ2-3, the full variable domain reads EPEVTQTPSHQVTQMGQEVILRCVPISNHLYFYWYRQILGQKVEFLVSFYNNEISEKSEIFDDQFSVERPDGSNFTLKIRSTKLEDSAMYFCASSGSLARTDTQYFGPGTRLTVL.

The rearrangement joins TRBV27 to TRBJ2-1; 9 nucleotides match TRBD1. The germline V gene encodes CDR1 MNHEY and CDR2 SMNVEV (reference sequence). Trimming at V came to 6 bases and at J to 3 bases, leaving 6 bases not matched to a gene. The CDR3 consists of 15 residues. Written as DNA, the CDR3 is TGTGCCAGCAGCCACAGGGGGCTGATCTACAATGAGCAGTTCTTC. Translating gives CASSHRGLIYNEQFF.

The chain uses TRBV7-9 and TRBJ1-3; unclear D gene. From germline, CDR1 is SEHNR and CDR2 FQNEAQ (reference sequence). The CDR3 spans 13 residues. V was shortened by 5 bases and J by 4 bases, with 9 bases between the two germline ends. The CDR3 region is CASSEVSGNTIYF. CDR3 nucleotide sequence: TGTGCCAGCAGCGAGGTATCAGGAAACACCATATATTTT.